Below are 26 T cell receptor beta chains sequenced from a single sample in a study of T cell responses to AZD1222 COVID-19 vaccine. Repertoires were generated with immunoSEQ multiplex PCR, while TCRdb's copy carries only in-frame clones and drops some. The sample includes about 68,000 clones, about three quarters of them seen just once. Sequenced material: peripheral blood, taken on day 0 of AZD1222 vaccination. The source is an adult in good health.

The rearrangement uses TRBV15 and TRBJ2-5; 9 bases map to TRBD2. After removal of 1 base from V and 1 base from J, the junction contained 4 bases not matched to a gene. CDR1 and CDR2 (germline): LNHNV, YYDKDF (reference sequence). This CDR3 comprises 16 residues. The CDR3 bases are TGTGCCACCAGCAGAGGCGGGGGGGACCTCCAAGAGACCCAGTACTTC. Residues: CATSRGGGDLQETQYF.

The chain couples TRBV1 to TRBJ2-1; TRBD2 is the table's D call and was not checked against the DNA. TRBV1 is given as a pseudogene. CDR3 size: 16 residues. The CDR3 sequence: CTSSQKTSGGANEQFF. The CDR3 nucleotides are TGCACCAGCAGCCAAAAGACTAGCGGGGGGGCCAATGAGCAGTTCTTC.

The CDR3, as DNA: TGTGCCAGCAGCTTGTACGTAGAGAACACCATATATTTT. Its translation: CASSLYVENTIYF. This chain uses TRBV5-8 with TRBJ1-3; D gene ambiguous. The V end was cut by 1 base, the J end by 7 bases, with 9 bases between. There are 13 residues in the CDR3. Germline loops: CDR1 SGHTS, CDR2 YDEGEE. Supplemented by reference TRBV5-8 and TRBJ1-3, the full variable domain reads EAGVTQSPTHLIKTRGQQATLRCSPISGHTSVYWYQQALGLGLQFLLWYDEGEERNRGNFPPRFSGRQFPNYSSELNVNALELEDSALYLCASSLYVENTIYFGEGSWLTVV.

V usage is TRBV6-5 and J usage is TRBJ1-2; D remains unclear. The V gene's germline CDR1 is MNHEY and CDR2 SVGAGI. V shed 0 bases and J shed 6 bases, with 8 bases lying between them. The CDR3 totals 13 residues. CDR3 in amino acids: CASSYSRQDGYTF. As DNA, the CDR3 is TGTGCCAGCAGTTACTCGAGGCAGGATGGCTACACCTTC.

V usage is TRBV3-1 (or the pseudogene TRBV3-2) and J usage is TRBJ1-3, with D maybe TRBD1 (6 bases). Trimming removed 7 bases from V and 4 bases from J, with 11 bases in between. Per germline, CDR1 LGHDT and CDR2 YNNKEL (reference sequence). The CDR3 totals 13 residues. The CDR3 loop is CASTPGQGNTIYF. DNA for the CDR3: TGTGCCAGCACCCCGGGACAAGGAAACACCATATATTTT.

This clone was seen a few times. Here the CDR3 reads CASSHQPGPINSPLHF. CDR3 nucleotide sequence: TGTGCCAGCAGCCACCAACCGGGACCGATAAATTCACCCCTCCACTTT. The rearrangement joins TRBV3-1 (or the pseudogene TRBV3-2) to TRBJ1-6; weak D call: TRBD1 (5 bases). V lost 3 bases and J lost 7, with 16 bases in between. CDR3 size: 16 residues. Per the germline V gene, CDR1 is LGHDT and CDR2 is YNNKEL (reference sequence).

This chain links TRBV27 with TRBJ2-5; possibly TRBD1 or TRBD2 for D (6 bases each). V was cut by 5 bases and J by 2 bases, with 18 bases left in between. Germline assignment: CDR1 MNHEY and CDR2 SMNVEV (reference sequence). This CDR3 has 16 residues. In nucleotides, the CDR3 is TGTGCCAGCAGTCCGTGGGGGGCCGGTACGCAAGAGACCCAGTACTTC. It codes for CASSPWGAGTQETQYF.

V gene TRBV30 combines with J gene TRBJ2-5; D gene unclear. This CDR3 is built from 14 residues. Germline V gives CDR1 GTSNPN, CDR2 SVGIG (reference sequence). Between the trimmed V and J ends, which lost 1 base and 2 bases, there was a span of 11 bases. In nucleotides, the CDR3 is TGTGCCTGGAGTGCCGGCAGAGAGCAAGAGACCCAGTACTTC. It specifies CAWSAGREQETQYF.

This chain uses TRBV6-5 with TRBJ2-1; D is uncertain. CDR1 MNHEY and CDR2 SVGAGI come from the germline V gene. The CDR3 consists of 15 residues. The V end lost 5 bases, the J end lost 4 bases, and 15 bases lay between the germline ends. The CDR3 DNA follows: TGTGCCAGCAGTCAATCCATCCTCGGGTACAATGAGCAGTTCTTC. It yields the protein CASSQSILGYNEQFF.

This chain joins TRBV3-1 (or the pseudogene TRBV3-2) and TRBJ2-5; D possibly corresponds to TRBD2 (7 bases). The ends were cut back, 2 bases at V and 7 bases at J, with 29 bases in the middle. This CDR3 spans 19 amino acids. CDR1 and CDR2 from the germline V gene are LGHDT and YNNKEL (reference sequence). CDR3 sequence: CASSQILGRGAPSEGTQYF. The CDR3 nucleotides read TGTGCCAGCAGCCAAATCCTGGGGAGGGGGGCCCCATCCGAAGGGACCCAGTACTTC.

The chain couples TRBV11-3 to TRBJ2-3; the D gene is possibly TRBD2 (5 bases). Per the germline V gene, CDR1 is SGHNT and CDR2 is YENEEA. The CDR3 is 13 amino acids. The V gene lost 4 bases and the J gene lost 2 bases, with 7 bases spanning the gap. CDR3 bases: TGTGCCAGCAGCTGGACTGCCACAGATACGCAGTATTTT. Its translation: CASSWTATDTQYF.

The chain recombines TRBV19 with TRBJ2-1, with a tentative D call TRBD1 (5 bases). This CDR3 is 11 amino acids long. V was pared by 9 bases and J by 4 bases, with 7 bases between. Germline CDR1 and CDR2: LNHDA and SQIVND (reference sequence). Here the CDR3 DNA reads TGTGCCAGCACAGGATACAATGAGCAGTTCTTC. Translated, it gives CASTGYNEQFF.

The chain carries TRBV4-1 and TRBJ2-7; no firm D call. The CDR3 contains 13 residues. The germline V gene has CDR1 MGHRA and CDR2 YSYEKL. The V end was cut by 1 base, the J end by 2 bases, with 6 bases between. CDR3 loop: CASSQAQTYEQYF. The CDR3 DNA is TGCGCCAGCAGCCAAGCGCAGACCTACGAGCAGTACTTC.

The gene calls are TRBV21-1 and TRBJ1-2. TRBV21-1 is a documented pseudogene. This CDR3 region has 15 residues. The CDR3 loop reads CASSKPKRPNYGYTF. CDR3 in DNA: TGTGCCAGCAGCAAACCTAAACGGCCTAACTATGGCTACACCTTC.

This clone appeared a few times. The chain has TRBV27 and TRBJ1-6, with 7 positions matching TRBD1. V lost 8 bases and J lost 10; bases outside the gene matches: 14. The CDR3 loop spans 15 amino acids. The germline gives CDR1 MNHEY, CDR2 SMNVEV (reference sequence). The DNA of the CDR3 is TGTGCCAGCTCCAACCGACAGGGTCTATTATCACCCCTCCACTTT. Its translation is CASSNRQGLLSPLHF.

The chain couples TRBV20-1 to TRBJ1-2, with a possible D match to TRBD1 (5 bases). Germline CDR1 reads DFQATT; CDR2 reads SNEGSKA (reference sequence). The V end was cut by 6 bases, the J end by 8 bases, with 13 bases between. The CDR3 has 11 amino acids. The CDR3 spells CSAPYGGGYTF. CDR3 sequence (DNA): TGCAGTGCCCCGTACGGGGGAGGCTACACCTTC.

This chain joins TRBV7-9 and TRBJ1-5, with D perhaps TRBD1 (5 bases). Trimming took 4 bases from V and 5 from J, leaving 9 bases between them. CDR3 length: 13 amino acids. CDR1 is SEHNR and CDR2 is FQNEAQ in the germline V gene (reference sequence). The CDR3 nucleotides read TGTGCCAGCAGCTGGGGCGGACATCAGCCCCAGCATTTT. It translates to CASSWGGHQPQHF.

V usage is TRBV6-5 and J usage is TRBJ1-2; 8 nucleotides align to TRBD1. The CDR3 covers 14 residues. The germline V gene encodes CDR1 MNHEY and CDR2 SVGAGI. V lost 5 bases and J lost 2; bases outside the gene matches: 4. This CDR3 is CASSRTGSNYGYTF. In nucleotides, the CDR3 is TGTGCCAGCAGTCGGACAGGGTCCAACTATGGCTACACCTTC.

CDR3 sequence reads: CASSKDFTDTQYF. DNA for the CDR3: TGTGCCAGCAGCAAGGACTTCACAGATACGCAGTATTTT. This chain links TRBV3-1 (or the pseudogene TRBV3-2) with TRBJ2-3; TRBD2 might be the D (5 bases). This CDR3 contains 13 residues. The V end was cut by 5 bases, the J end by 2 bases, with 8 bases between. Germline-derived CDR1 and CDR2 are LGHDT and YNNKEL (reference sequence).

This clone was seen only once. The chain employs TRBV11-3 and TRBJ2-3, with D possibly TRBD1 on 6 matching bases. The V gene's germline CDR1 is SGHNT and CDR2 YENEEA. The CDR3 contains 18 residues. With 1 base removed from V and 0 bases from J, the gap between germline ends came to 17 bases. CDR3 bases: TGTGCCAGCAGCTTAGGGGGAGCCGGGACAAGAAGCACAGATACGCAGTATTTT. It is translated as CASSLGGAGTRSTDTQYF.

The V call is TRBV4-2, the J call TRBJ1-4; TRBD1 matches at 10 bases. This CDR3 spans 16 amino acids. V was clipped by 0 bases and J by 5 bases; unmatched bases: 3. Germline CDR1 reads LGHNA; CDR2 reads YNFKEQ. For the CDR3, the DNA is TGTGCCAGCAGCCAAGATTGGGGACAGGGGAATGAAAAACTGTTTTTT. Its protein is CASSQDWGQGNEKLFF.

The chain has TRBV9 and TRBJ2-1; D remains unclear. CDR3 length: 12 residues. The germline V gene has CDR1 SGDLS and CDR2 YYNGEE. V was shortened by 4 bases and J by 7 bases, with 9 bases between the two germline ends. CDR3 sequence (DNA): TGTGCCAGCAGCTCCCTTTTTAATGAGCAGTTCTTC. Its translation: CASSSLFNEQFF.

J is TRBJ2-5 and V is TRBV6-2 or TRBV6-3; D is unclear. Trimming removed 4 bases at V and 3 bases at J, with 3 bases between. There are 11 residues in the CDR3. Germline V gene data show CDR1 as MNHEY and CDR2 as SVGEGT. In DNA form, the CDR3 reads TGTGCCAGCAGTTTCAAAGAGACCCAGTACTTC. Translating gives CASSFKETQYF.

The genes are TRBV19 and TRBJ2-3; 7 bases align to TRBD2. Germline V lookup: CDR1 LNHDA, CDR2 SQIVND (reference sequence). The CDR3 has 18 amino acids. Unmatched junction bases numbered 22, after V lost 6 bases and J lost 7 bases. The CDR3 DNA follows: TGTGCCAGTAGCCGCCCGGGACTATCCTCCGGAGGGCTTAATACGCAGTATTTT. Translation: CASSRPGLSSGGLNTQYF.

This clone has more than one count but fewer than ten. This rearrangement joins TRBV20-1 to TRBJ1-5; 7 nucleotides line up with TRBD1. From germline, CDR1 is DFQATT and CDR2 SNEGSKA (reference sequence). The CDR3 is 15 residues long. V gave up 3 bases and J gave up 1 base; unmatched junction bases: 6. Here the CDR3 reads CSASPRGLSNQPQHF. CDR3 DNA: TGCAGTGCTAGTCCCAGGGGGTTAAGCAATCAGCCCCAGCATTTT.

This clone has a count of ten or more. The rearrangement uses TRBV24-1 and TRBJ2-1, with 7 bases matching TRBD1. The germline V gene encodes CDR1 KGHDR and CDR2 SFDVKD. Trimming cost V 4 bases and J 4 bases; bases outside gene matches: 6. The CDR3 covers 15 residues. The CDR3 protein is CATSDTGTDYNEQFF. The DNA for the CDR3 is TGTGCCACCAGTGACACTGGGACAGATTACAATGAGCAGTTCTTC.